Below are 19 T cell receptor beta chains sequenced from a single sample in a study of T cell repertoires in aging, cancer and after chemotherapy. A mixed TRB-A/B primer pool amplified rearranged TRB by multiplex touch-down PCR. TCRdb fed the multiplex PCR reads into MiXCR, producing one record per CDR3 protein. The table records more than 10,000 distinct CDR3 sequences, 21% of them present only once. Amplification of TCR beta used genomic DNA extracted from peripheral blood. Sequenced input: blood. These TCRs come from a human donor in good health.

CDR3 region: CASSPTGSGGYTF. CDR3 sequence (DNA): TGTGCCAGCAGCCCGACAGGGTCGGGTGGCTACACCTTC. The rearrangement uses TRBV5-5 and TRBJ1-2; 7 bases fit TRBD1. There are 13 residues in the CDR3. The germline V gene encodes CDR1 SGHKS and CDR2 YYEKEE (reference sequence). The junction had 7 bases not matched to a gene; V was cut back by 4 bases and J by 7 bases.

The chain carries TRBV11-3 and TRBJ2-5; possible D gene TRBD1, 6 bases. V shed 4 bases and J shed 14 bases, with 20 bases lying between them. The CDR3 has 13 amino acids. Germline V gene lookup returns CDR1 SGHNT and CDR2 YENEEA. The CDR3: CASSSPSTGLQYF. The CDR3 DNA follows: TGTGCCAGCAGCTCCCCAAGCACAGGGCTCCAATACTTC.

Only one count was recorded for this clonotype. V is TRBV10-3 and J is TRBJ2-5; D might be TRBD2 (6 bases). The CDR3 covers 14 residues. V lost 4 bases and J lost 5, with 14 bases in between. The germline V gene encodes CDR1 ENHRY and CDR2 SYGVKD. The CDR3 coding sequence is TGTGCCATCAGTGGACTAGGACGAGGGGAGACCCAGTACTTC. Amino acid sequence: CAISGLGRGETQYF.

The rearrangement links TRBV12-3 or TRBV12-4 to TRBJ2-1; 8 bases are a match to TRBD1. V gave up 2 bases and J gave up 10 bases; unmatched junction bases: 10. The CDR3 totals 15 residues. CDR3 in amino acids: CASSLRAGGTGEQFF. Here the CDR3 DNA reads TGTGCCAGCAGTTTACGTGCAGGGGGCACCGGGGAGCAGTTCTTC.

This clonotype was recorded at least ten times. The genes are TRBV6-2 or TRBV6-3 and TRBJ2-7, with 12 positions matching TRBD2. V lost 2 bases and J lost 0; bases outside the gene matches: 2. The germline CDR1 and CDR2 sequences are MNHEY and SVGEGT. The CDR3 runs to 16 residues. The CDR3 DNA reads as TGTGCCAGCAGTTACGGACTAGCGGGGATCTCCTACGAGCAGTACTTC. Translating it yields CASSYGLAGISYEQYF.

In this sample, this clonotype turned up once. The V gene is TRBV4-3, the J gene TRBJ1-4, with D hard to call. This CDR3 is 14 amino acids long. Germline CDR1 reads LGHNA; CDR2 reads YSLEER. Trimming removed 3 bases from V and 8 bases from J, with 13 bases in between. The CDR3 DNA follows: TGCGCCAGCAGCCATAACGCATCGGGAGAAAAACTGTTTTTT. Residues: CASSHNASGEKLFF.

V gene TRBV7-2 combines with J gene TRBJ1-2; no clear D. Trimming took off 5 bases at V and 0 bases at J, with 16 bases between the two ends. Germline assignment: CDR1 SGHTA and CDR2 FQGNSA. The CDR3 runs to 16 residues. The CDR3 loop reads CASSATAWVPNYGYTF. CDR3 DNA sequence: TGTGCCAGCAGCGCTACAGCGTGGGTTCCTAACTATGGCTACACCTTC.

V is TRBV19 and J is TRBJ2-1, with 10 nucleotides matching TRBD2. The CDR3 sequence is 13 residues long. CDR1 is LNHDA and CDR2 is SQIVND in the germline V gene (reference sequence). J lost 7 bases, V lost 8 bases, and 5 bases had no gene match. This CDR3 reads CASSLAGANEQFF. The CDR3 DNA reads TGTGCCAGTTCCCTAGCGGGGGCGAATGAGCAGTTCTTC.

By sample share, this clonotype is medium-sized (0.01 to 0.1%). The chain is built from TRBV7-9 and TRBJ1-3; 8 positions agree with TRBD1. The CDR3 runs 14 residues. Germline-derived CDR1 and CDR2 are SEHNR and FQNEAQ (reference sequence). The J segment lost 4 bases and the V segment lost 5 bases, leaving 4 bases of the junction unmatched. The CDR3 reads CASSLTGEGNTIYF. In DNA, the CDR3 is TGTGCCAGCAGCCTGACAGGGGAAGGAAACACCATATATTTT.

The chain joins TRBV20-1 to TRBJ2-3, with a tentative D call TRBD2 (5 bases). With 6 bases removed from V and 0 bases from J, the gap between germline ends came to 16 bases. The CDR3 runs to 15 residues. Germline V gene lookup returns CDR1 DFQATT and CDR2 SNEGSKA (reference sequence). The chain's CDR3 is CSATVAASSTDTQYF. DNA for the CDR3: TGCAGTGCCACGGTGGCGGCTAGCAGCACAGATACGCAGTATTTT.

The V call is TRBV11-1, the J call TRBJ2-3, with D possibly TRBD2 on 6 matching bases. Germline V lookup: CDR1 SGHAT, CDR2 FQDESV (reference sequence). This CDR3 region has 16 residues. V was clipped by 1 base and J by 2 bases, with 13 bases between them. CDR3: CASSLGQRVNTDTQYF. The DNA of the CDR3 is TGTGCCAGCAGCTTAGGTCAGCGGGTCAACACAGATACGCAGTATTTT.

In its sample, this clonotype is medium-sized. The chain uses TRBV27 and TRBJ2-1; unclear D gene. V shed 5 bases and J shed 6 bases, with 14 bases lying between them. Germline CDR1 reads MNHEY; CDR2 reads SMNVEV (reference sequence). The length of the CDR3 is 14 residues. The CDR3 region is CASSPSNWVNEQFF. CDR3 DNA: TGTGCCAGCAGTCCATCAAACTGGGTCAATGAGCAGTTCTTC.

The DNA for the CDR3 is TGTGCCAGCAGCTTATCTGTGGATGAGCAGTTCTTC. As protein: CASSLSVDEQFF. The genes are TRBV7-2 and TRBJ2-1; unclear D gene. CDR1 and CDR2 (germline): SGHTA, FQGNSA. Trimming left V 2 bases short and J 8 bases short, with 7 bases between. The CDR3 is 12 residues long.

The sample holds a few counts of this clonotype. V and J are TRBV20-1 and TRBJ2-3; 10 bases are a match to TRBD2. The CDR3 covers 15 residues. Trimming took 1 base from V and 4 from J; bases not matched to a gene: 5. Germline CDR1 reads DFQATT; CDR2 reads SNEGSKA (reference sequence). CDR3 DNA sequence: TGCAGTGCTAGAGTCTCAGCGGGGGGGGCAGATACGCAGTATTTT. This encodes CSARVSAGGADTQYF.

This chain uses TRBV4-3 with TRBJ2-7; perhaps D is TRBD1 or TRBD2 (5 bases each). Germline lookup yields CDR1 LGHNA and CDR2 YSLEER. The CDR3 runs to 14 residues. Trimming took 2 bases from V and 3 from J, leaving 11 bases between them. CDR3 DNA sequence: TGCGCCAGCAGCCAATCAACAGGACTCTACGAGCAGTACTTC. Protein: CASSQSTGLYEQYF.

This rearrangement joins TRBV19 to TRBJ1-1; 9 positions match TRBD1. Trimming cost V 3 bases and J 5 bases; bases outside gene matches: 7. Germline V gene lookup returns CDR1 LNHDA and CDR2 SQIVND (reference sequence). This CDR3 comprises 15 residues. CDR3 nucleotides: TGTGCCAGTAGTATCGTACAGGGGGCTGGGACTGAAGCTTTCTTT. Its translation is CASSIVQGAGTEAFF.

This clonotype is medium-sized. This rearrangement joins TRBV19 to TRBJ1-6, with D possibly being TRBD1 (6 bases). The CDR3 loop spans 15 amino acids. V was shortened by 7 bases and J by 9 bases, with 19 bases between the two germline ends. Germline V gives CDR1 LNHDA, CDR2 SQIVND (reference sequence). CDR3 DNA sequence: TGTGCCAGTACCCCGGGGGGCAGCCAGCTTTCACCCCTCCACTTT. Its translation is CASTPGGSQLSPLHF.

This chain connects TRBV18 to TRBJ2-3, with 12 bases identical to TRBD2. The CDR3 extends over 17 amino acids. Germline assignment: CDR1 KGHSH and CDR2 LQKENI. With 3 bases clipped from V and 2 bases from J, the junction kept 6 bases outside the gene matches. The CDR3 DNA follows: TGTGCCAGCTCACCCCAGACTAGCGGGGGATCCACAGATACGCAGTATTTT. It is translated as CASSPQTSGGSTDTQYF.

Regarding this clonotype: A much more abundant neighbour one base away suggests this may be a read error. The chain carries TRBV7-2 and TRBJ1-6, with D possibly being TRBD1 (6 bases). The V end was cut by 2 bases, the J end by 8 bases, with 13 bases between. This CDR3 has 15 amino acids. From germline, CDR1 is SGHTA and CDR2 FQGNSA. The CDR3 loop is CASSLWRGNHSPLHF. The DNA for the CDR3 is TGTGCCAGCAGCTTATGGAGGGGGAACCATTCACCCCTCCACTTT.